This is a list of T cell receptor beta chains from one sample in a study of radiotherapy plus CTLA-4 blockade in lung cancer. The table came from immunoSEQ multiplex PCR; TCRdb's copy has only in-frame clones and leaves some out. The table shows some 30,000 clones, with roughly four fifths occurring only once. The sequences come from peripheral blood, collected from a patient treated with radiotherapy plus ipilimumab. These receptors were collected from a human donor with non-small cell lung cancer that progressed on radiotherapy plus ipilimumab. Both conserved end residues are part of each CDR3. The D gene is left open where the match is weak. A row's size may be missing; if present it is once, few, many or a size class.

d_call	clone_size	v_call	j_call	cdr3_aa	cdr3_nt
.	.	TRBV29-1	TRBJ1-2	CSAERPQLGGYTF	TGCAGCGCTGAGAGGCCGCAATTGGGTGGCTACACCTTC
.	once	TRBV15	TRBJ1-3	CATSRGGEGNTIYF	TGTGCCACCAGCAGAGGGGGGGAAGGAAACACCATATATTTT
.	.	TRBV11-2	TRBJ1-1	CASRTVGGTEAFF	TGTGCCAGCAGAACGGTGGGGGGCACTGAAGCTTTCTTT
TRBD1	.	TRBV10-1	TRBJ1-6	CASSRDSGNSPLHF	TGCGCCAGCAGCCGGGACAGCGGTAATTCACCCCTCCACTTT
.	once	TRBV25-1	TRBJ2-5	CASSETRLYQETQYF	TGTGCCAGCAGTGAGACCAGACTATACCAAGAGACCCAGTACTTC
.	.	TRBV4-1	TRBJ1-4	CASSQDLGRVNEKLFF	TGCGCCAGCAGCCAAGACCTGGGCAGGGTTAATGAAAAACTGTTTTTT
.	.	TRBV10-3	TRBJ2-3	CAIRGAQRTDTQYF	TGTGCCATCAGGGGGGCCCAACGCACAGATACGCAGTATTTT
TRBD1	.	TRBV2	TRBJ2-5	CASNPGQGTWETQYF	TGTGCCAGCAACCCGGGACAGGGCACATGGGAGACCCAGTACTTC
.	.	TRBV27	TRBJ1-5	CASSLSRGFNSNQPQHF	TGTGCCAGCAGTTTATCGCGGGGGTTCAATAGCAATCAGCCCCAGCATTTT
TRBD1	few	TRBV6-6	TRBJ2-5	CASSYPGTGRGETQYF	TGTGCCAGCAGTTACCCTGGGACAGGGCGGGGAGAGACCCAGTACTTC
.	.	TRBV29-1	TRBJ1-5	CSVGIGEVNQPQHF	TGCAGCGTGGGGATAGGGGAAGTTAATCAGCCCCAGCATTTT
TRBD1	.	TRBV9	TRBJ1-2	CASSRETGSRYGYTF	TGTGCCAGCAGCAGAGAGACAGGGAGTCGGTATGGCTACACCTTC
.	.	TRBV5-1	TRBJ1-2	CASSLESSRYIGYTF	TGCGCCAGCAGCTTGGAATCTAGCAGGTACATTGGCTACACCTTC
TRBD1	.	TRBV5-1	TRBJ2-2	CASSLTGGINTGELFF	TGCGCCAGCAGCCTGACAGGGGGCATAAACACCGGGGAGCTGTTTTTT
.	few	TRBV27	TRBJ1-5	CASRSGVISNQPQHF	TGTGCCAGCAGGTCAGGGGTCATAAGCAATCAGCCCCAGCATTTT
TRBD1	.	TRBV5-4	TRBJ2-2	CASSLGQGAGAGELFF	TGTGCCAGCAGCTTGGGGCAGGGGGCTGGGGCCGGGGAGCTGTTTTTT
TRBD1	.	TRBV19	TRBJ1-2	CASSRQGNGYTF	TGTGCCAGTAGTAGACAGGGAAACGGCTACACCTTC